This passage covers 16 T cell receptor beta chains from one sample sequenced in a study of monozygotic twins with inflammatory bowel disease. TCRdb reprocessed the 5' RACE reads; each CDR3 protein has one entry and no DNA is given. The sample has roughly 200,000 distinct CDR3 sequences. The specimen sequenced was blood. The receptor set was obtained from a human donor with ulcerative colitis or Crohn's disease, or a healthy co-twin of an affected twin (not recorded which).

V is TRBV20-1 and J is TRBJ1-5; the TRBD1 assignment by TCRdb is unverifiable without DNA. This CDR3 comprises 13 residues. Germline CDR1 and CDR2: DFQATT and SNEGSKA (reference sequence). The CDR3 is CSAGAGSHQPQHF.

V gene TRBV5-5 combines with J gene TRBJ2-5; TCRdb selects TRBD1, and the lack of DNA leaves this call unchecked. The V gene's germline CDR1 is SGHKS and CDR2 YYEKEE (reference sequence). This CDR3 region has 15 residues. CDR3 sequence reads: CASSGPGQGMETQYF.

J is TRBJ1-5 and V is TRBV30; TCRdb reports TRBD1, a call that lacks DNA to check it against. This CDR3 is 14 amino acids long. Germline CDR1 reads GTSNPN; CDR2 reads SVGIG (reference sequence). Here the CDR3 reads CAWSVLTGGQPQHF.

The genes are TRBV2 and TRBJ1-1; TCRdb's assignment of TRBD1 cannot be checked, as there is no DNA. The CDR3 runs 13 residues. Germline assignment: CDR1 SNHLY and CDR2 FYNNEI. CDR3 loop: CASHSMGVTEAFF.

The chain uses TRBV12-5 and TRBJ1-1. The CDR3 sequence is 17 residues long. Looked up from germline, CDR1 is LGHNT and CDR2 is FRNRAP. The CDR3 loop is CASGSFIAGISDTEAFF.

The chain combines TRBV24-1 with TRBJ2-1; TCRdb calls TRBD2, which cannot be checked without DNA. Germline CDR1 KGHDR, CDR2 SFDVKD. This CDR3 contains 17 residues. CDR3 sequence: CATSDSLTSGFYNEQFF.

The gene calls are TRBV7-9 and TRBJ2-7; TCRdb calls TRBD2, which cannot be checked without DNA. CDR1 and CDR2 (germline): SEHNR, FQNEAQ (reference sequence). The CDR3 runs to 14 residues. The CDR3 is CASSFASGGFEQYF.

The chain couples TRBV27 to TRBJ1-1. This CDR3 spans 17 amino acids. Germline CDR1 and CDR2: MNHEY and SMNVEV (reference sequence). The CDR3 region is CASSPSAHSVGWTEAFF.

The genes are TRBV5-6 and TRBJ1-1; TCRdb indicates TRBD1, and absent DNA this call remains unverified. The CDR3 is 18 amino acids. Germline CDR1 SGHDT, CDR2 YYEEEE. CDR3 protein: CASSLGVGQGAYYTEAFF.

This chain uses TRBV11-2 with TRBJ1-2; the D call of TRBD1 rests on TCRdb alone, since no DNA is present to check it. This CDR3 has 13 amino acids. CDR1 is SGHAT and CDR2 is FQNNGV in the germline V gene. CDR3 loop: CASSLTGVGGYTF.

The CDR3: CASSLMRGGETQYF. This chain joins TRBV5-4 and TRBJ2-5; the TRBD1 assignment by TCRdb is unverifiable without DNA. Germline V lookup: CDR1 SGHNT, CDR2 YYREEE (reference sequence). The CDR3 sequence is 14 residues long.

This rearrangement joins TRBV12-3 or TRBV12-4 to TRBJ2-7; TCRdb's assignment of TRBD1 cannot be checked, as there is no DNA. The CDR3 contains 14 residues. This CDR3 reads CASSGQGGYYEQYF.

The chain couples TRBV5-5 to TRBJ1-3. This CDR3 has 15 residues. CDR1 and CDR2 from the germline V gene are SGHKS and YYEKEE (reference sequence). CDR3 protein: CASSLAASSGNTIYF.

CDR3 in amino acids: CSARPGTGGVHEQYF. V is TRBV20-1 and J is TRBJ2-7; absent DNA, TCRdb's TRBD1 call cannot be checked. This CDR3 spans 15 amino acids. Germline V lookup: CDR1 DFQATT, CDR2 SNEGSKA (reference sequence).

V gene TRBV18 combines with J gene TRBJ2-7; TCRdb returns TRBD1, unconfirmable since there is no DNA. The CDR3 extends over 15 amino acids. CDR1 is KGHSH, CDR2 LQKENI, per germline. The CDR3 spells CASSPAGDSSYEQYF.

This chain uses TRBV6-2 or TRBV6-3 with TRBJ1-1. The CDR3 has 15 residues. The V gene's germline CDR1 is MNHEY and CDR2 SVGEGT. The CDR3 region is CASSYGGPPNTEAFF.